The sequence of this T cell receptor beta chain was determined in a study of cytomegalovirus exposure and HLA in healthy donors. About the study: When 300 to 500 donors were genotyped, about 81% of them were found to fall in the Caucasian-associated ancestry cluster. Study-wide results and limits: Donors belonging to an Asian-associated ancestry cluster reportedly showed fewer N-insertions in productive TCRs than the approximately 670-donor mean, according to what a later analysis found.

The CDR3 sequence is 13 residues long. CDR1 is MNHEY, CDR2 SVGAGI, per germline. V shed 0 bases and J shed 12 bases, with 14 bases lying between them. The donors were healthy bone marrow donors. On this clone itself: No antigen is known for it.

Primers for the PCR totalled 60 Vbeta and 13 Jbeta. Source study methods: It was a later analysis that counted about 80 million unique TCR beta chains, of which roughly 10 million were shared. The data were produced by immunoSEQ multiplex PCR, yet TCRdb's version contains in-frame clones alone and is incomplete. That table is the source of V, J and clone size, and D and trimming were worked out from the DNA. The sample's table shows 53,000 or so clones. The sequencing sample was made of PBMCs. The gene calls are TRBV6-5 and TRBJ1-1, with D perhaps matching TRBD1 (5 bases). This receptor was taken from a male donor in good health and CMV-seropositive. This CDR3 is CASSYSMRTFPFF. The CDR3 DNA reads TGTGCCAGCAGTTACTCGATGCGGACATTTCCTTTCTTT.